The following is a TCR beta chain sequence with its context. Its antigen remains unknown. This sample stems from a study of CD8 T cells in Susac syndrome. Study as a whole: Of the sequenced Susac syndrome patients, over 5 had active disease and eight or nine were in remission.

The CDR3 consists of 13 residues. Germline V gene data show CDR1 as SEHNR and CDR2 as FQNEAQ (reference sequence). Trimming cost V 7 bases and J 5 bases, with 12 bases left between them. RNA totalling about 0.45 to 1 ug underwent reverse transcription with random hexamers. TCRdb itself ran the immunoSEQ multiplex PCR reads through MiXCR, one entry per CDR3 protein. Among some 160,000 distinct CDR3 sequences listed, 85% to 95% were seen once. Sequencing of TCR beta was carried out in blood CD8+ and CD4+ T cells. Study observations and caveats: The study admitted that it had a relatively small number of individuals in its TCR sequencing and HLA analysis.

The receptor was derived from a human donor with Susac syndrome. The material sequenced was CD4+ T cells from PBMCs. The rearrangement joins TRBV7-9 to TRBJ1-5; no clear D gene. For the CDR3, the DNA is TGTGCCAGCACCCCAGGTGGAGATCAGCCCCAGCATTTT. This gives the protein CASTPGGDQPQHF. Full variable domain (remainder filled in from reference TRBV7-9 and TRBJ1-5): DTGVSQNPRHKITKRGQNVTFRCDPISEHNRLYWYRQTLGQGPEFLTYFQNEAQLEKSRLLSDRFSAERPKGSFSTLEIQRTEQGDSAMYLCASTPGGDQPQHFGDGTRLSIL.